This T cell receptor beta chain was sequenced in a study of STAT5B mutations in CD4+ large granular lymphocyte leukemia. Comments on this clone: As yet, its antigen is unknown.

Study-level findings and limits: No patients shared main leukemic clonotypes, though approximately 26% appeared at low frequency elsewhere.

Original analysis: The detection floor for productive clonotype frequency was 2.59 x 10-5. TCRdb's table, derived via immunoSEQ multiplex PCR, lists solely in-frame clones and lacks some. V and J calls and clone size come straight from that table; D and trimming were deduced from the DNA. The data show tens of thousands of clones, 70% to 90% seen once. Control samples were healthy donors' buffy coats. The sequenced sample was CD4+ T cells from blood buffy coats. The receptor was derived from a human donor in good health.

The CDR3 DNA sequence: TGTGCCAGCAGCCCGGTAGCGGGAGCAGACTACAATGAGCAGTTCTTC. This gives the protein CASSPVAGADYNEQFF. The V gene is TRBV7-3, the J gene TRBJ2-1; 9 bases line up with TRBD2. Trimming removed 5 bases from V and 3 bases from J; junction bases left unmatched: 8. The CDR3 is 16 residues long. Germline-derived CDR1 and CDR2 are SGHTA and FQGTGA.